This T cell receptor beta chain was observed in a study of OX40 agonist ivuxolimab in advanced cancers. Study-wide context: Dose-escalation subjects each had hepatocellular carcinoma, melanoma, renal cell or head and neck cancer. One patient with hepatocellular carcinoma and two with cutaneous melanoma, three in all, had partial responses.

The CDR3 totals 13 residues. Trimming cost V 5 bases and J 3 bases, with 10 bases left between them. Per the germline V gene, CDR1 is MNHNY and CDR2 is SVGAGI (reference sequence). Clones were read by immunoSEQ multiplex PCR, and TCRdb kept only the in-frame ones, dropping some. The profile shows about 62,000 clones, 70% to 90% of them singletons. Material: CD4+ or CD8+ T cells sorted from blood, obtained in a trial of the OX40 agonist ivuxolimab. The TCR comes from an adult with an advanced solid tumor such as melanoma, head and neck, liver or kidney cancer. V gene TRBV6-6 combines with J gene TRBJ1-2; D uncertain. CDR3 amino acids: CASSRESYYGYTF. Written as DNA, the CDR3 is TGTGCCAGCAGTCGGGAAAGTTACTATGGCTACACCTTC.